Below, one T cell receptor beta chain is given with its context. This clone appeared a few times. Its target antigen remains unknown. Qualities for individual bases were not recorded, and no much larger clone is one base off. Read against the paper, the sample's treatment or condition label means: 15 to 20 received Ad26.COV2.S at low or high dose, single or two shots; about 5 received placebo; per-sample allocation not given. Repertoires of vaccine and placebo recipients were sequenced from samples collected on day 63 after the first injection. In Cohort 1b, some 25 adults aged 18-55 years were enrolled at a single site in Boston, USA, between 29 July and 7 August 2020. Ad26.COV2.S was a replication-incompetent adenovirus type 26 vector that expressed a prefusion-stabilized SARS-CoV-2 spike protein derived from the original Wuhan strain. Measured from the cysteine to the phenylalanine, the CDR3 is 14 residues long. Of all the DNA, just the CDR3 is kept, 42 bases in frame from base 1. CDR1 SGHNT and CDR2 YYREEE were looked up in the germline V gene (reference sequence). V is pruned by 7 bases and J by 5 bases, leaving 7 bases of the junction without a gene match.

The data stem from a study of Ad26.COV2.S vaccination and SARS-CoV-2 variants (dated by TCRdb to the early 2020s). For context, the study as a whole: Vaccine-arm donors came from COV1001, a multicentre, randomized, double-blind, placebo-controlled phase I-IIa trial of Ad26.COV2.S in healthy adults. Investigators did not know the trial group allocation while performing experiments and assessing outcomes. The TCR-sequenced set comprised approximately 32 samples: approximately 19 Ad26.COV2.S vaccine recipients, 5 placebo recipients and 8 SARS-CoV-2 convalescent individuals. TCRbeta repertoire sequencing was used to assess the specificity and breadth of SARS-CoV-2-reactive T cell receptors after Ad26.COV2.S vaccination. Participants in the trial were split at random into five groups of five each, receiving low-dose or high-dose Ad26.COV2.S once or twice, or else placebo on both occasions. Ad26.COV2.S was administered intramuscularly at 5 x 10^10 or 1 x 10^11 viral particles, either as a single shot or as two shots given 56 days apart.

The immunoSEQ Assay was used to sequence TCRbeta CDR3 regions. After extraction, genomic DNA underwent amplification by bias-controlled multiplex PCR, followed by high-throughput sequencing. The original pipeline was this. Collapsing and filtering of sequences were performed to quantify the absolute abundance of each unique TCRbeta CDR3 region. Usable DNA was measured by amplifying reference genes present in all nucleated cells, and TCRbeta template counts were normalized to that usable DNA to estimate T cell fraction. Repertoire TCRs were annotated as SARS-CoV-2-specific by exact matching of V gene, CDR3 amino acid sequence and J gene to a known reactive TCR set. The reference SARS-CoV-2 TCR set was obtained from MIRA and was filtered for enrichment in COVID-19-positive ImmuneCODE repertoires, whereby public or cross-reactive TCRs were removed. Based on the MIRA antigens, annotated TCRs were further analysed at the level of specific ORF or position within ORF. Breadth was defined as annotated unique rearrangements over total unique productive rearrangements; depth was the summed frequency of those rearrangements. Two-sided Wilcoxon rank-sum tests were applied when comparing TCR breadth between groups. TCRdb re-hosts the immuneACCESS table, in-frame sequences only. Its copies lack some clones; in the studies checked, an unresolved V gene accounts for under half of them, and the cause for the rest is not known. D and trimming come from the DNA, and the V and J calls and clone size come from that table. Recorded for this sample are about 430,000 clones; around 90% of them occurred a single time. The ten biggest clones cover 10% to 15% of the sample.

Results and caveats for the whole study, not just this receptor: After vaccination, substantial breadth of spike-specific CD8+ and CD4+ T cell responses was reported. According to the authors, total T cell responses may have been underestimated by the TCR breadth and depth analyses. Compared with placebo recipients, Ad26.COV2.S recipients showed higher spike-specific TCR breadth (P = 0.0014). Comparable non-spike TCR breadth was observed between vaccine and placebo recipients, consistent with only spike being contained in the vaccine. Comparing responses between vaccine doses or regimens was not something the study was powered to do.

This chain is built from TRBV5-4 and TRBJ2-2, with TRBD1 identical over 8 junction bases. The sequences come from peripheral blood, collected in a trial of Ad26.COV2.S vaccine versus placebo. The clonotype comes from a person between 18 and 65 years old who received the Ad26.COV2.S COVID-19 vaccine or a placebo. The sequenced DNA: TGTGCCAGCTACCGTCAGGGGGCAACCGGGGAGCTGTTTTTT. The resulting protein is CASYRQGATGELFF.